These T cell receptor beta chains were read from a single sample in a study of T cell responses to AZD1222 COVID-19 vaccine. TCRdb keeps only in-frame clones here, not all; method: immunoSEQ multiplex PCR. The table lists roughly 80,000 clones, about 90% of them singletons. The sample was peripheral blood, taken on day 0 of AZD1222 vaccination. The receptors derive from an adult in good health. Both conserved end residues are part of each CDR3. D genes are given only for firm matches. Clone size is stated in some rows and not others, as once, few, many or a class when expanded.

clone_size	v_call	j_call	d_call	cdr3_nt	cdr3_aa
-	TRBV12-3/TRBV12-4	TRBJ1-1	-	TGTGCCAGCAGTTTGACAGAGAACACTGAAGCTTTCTTT	CASSLTENTEAFF
-	TRBV5-1	TRBJ2-2	TRBD2	TGCGCCAGCAGCAAAGGAGCGGGAGGGATCGGGGAGCTGTTTTTT	CASSKGAGGIGELFF
-	TRBV7-2	TRBJ2-1	-	TGTGCCAGCAGCTCCGAGCCACCCCGTGAGCAGTTCTTC	CASSSEPPREQFF
-	TRBV7-2	TRBJ1-1	-	TGTGCCAGCAGCTTAGTGGGGTCTGGGACTGAAGCTTTCTTT	CASSLVGSGTEAFF
-	TRBV27	TRBJ2-3	-	TGTGCCAGCAGTTTATCGCCCTCAGATACGCAGTATTTT	CASSLSPSDTQYF
-	TRBV5-1	TRBJ2-3	-	TGCGCCAGCAGCTTGGGGCTAGCTACTAGCACAGATACGCAGTATTTT	CASSLGLATSTDTQYF
once	TRBV29-1	TRBJ2-1	-	TGCAGCGTTGTATTGGAGAACCACAATGAGCAGTTCTTC	CSVVLENHNEQFF
-	TRBV2	TRBJ2-2	TRBD1	TGTGCCAGCAGACGGGACAGGGAAGACGGGGAGCTGTTTTTT	CASRRDREDGELFF
-	TRBV1	TRBJ2-1	-	TGCACCAGCAGCCAGCATCTCACTAGCGGTTACAATGAGCAGTTCTTC	CTSSQHLTSGYNEQFF
-	TRBV9	TRBJ2-7	TRBD1	TGTGCCAGCAGCGGGGACAGCTCCTACGAGCAGTACTTC	CASSGDSSYEQYF
-	TRBV6-5	TRBJ1-2	-	TGTGCCAGCAGCGTAGCAGGGGCTTATAACTATGGCTACACCTTC	CASSVAGAYNYGYTF
-	TRBV28	TRBJ2-3	TRBD2	TGTGCCAGCAGTCAGACTAGCGGGAGGGTCGGGGTACTGGGGGATACGCAGTATTTT	CASSQTSGRVGVLGDTQYF
-	TRBV27	TRBJ1-5	-	TGTGCCAGCAGTTTAGGAGGGGATCAGCCCCAGCATTTT	CASSLGGDQPQHF
-	TRBV28	TRBJ1-1	TRBD1	TGTGCCAGCGGCGAGACAGGGACTGAAGCTTTCTTT	CASGETGTEAFF
-	TRBV11-3	TRBJ2-7	TRBD1	TGTGCCAGCAGCCTGGAGCCGGGACAGGGCTACGAGCAGTACTTC	CASSLEPGQGYEQYF
-	TRBV28	TRBJ1-1	-	TGTGCCAGCCCTCGGCCGGGGCTGAACACTGAAGCTTTCTTT	CASPRPGLNTEAFF
-	TRBV9	TRBJ2-3	TRBD1	TGTGCCAGCAGCGCAGGACAGGGGCCAGATACGCAGTATTTT	CASSAGQGPDTQYF
once	TRBV5-1	TRBJ2-1	-	TGCGCCAGCAGCTTCCTAACTGAGGGTACTGAGCAGTTCTTC	CASSFLTEGTEQFF
-	TRBV27	TRBJ1-2	-	TGTGCCAGCAGTCCCCTCCGGGCAGGGCCGATCTATGGCTACACCTTC	CASSPLRAGPIYGYTF
once	TRBV10-3	TRBJ2-5	TRBD2	TGTGCCATCGGAGGGACTAGCGGGAGTGGAGAGACCCAGTACTTC	CAIGGTSGSGETQYF
-	TRBV9	TRBJ2-5	TRBD1	TGTGCCAGCAGCGATCCGGGACAGGGCTTCCAAGAGACCCAGTACTTC	CASSDPGQGFQETQYF
-	TRBV11-2	TRBJ1-1	-	TGTGCCAGCAGCTTAGGGGACACCAGAGCTTTCTTT	CASSLGDTRAFF
-	TRBV20-1	TRBJ2-2	TRBD2	TGCAGTGCTAGTTGGAGCGGGAGGGCTGGGGAGCTGTTTTTT	CSASWSGRAGELFF
-	TRBV6-4	TRBJ2-3	TRBD2	TGTGCCAGCAGTGAACTAGCGGGACCATCCACAGATACGCAGTATTTT	CASSELAGPSTDTQYF
-	TRBV10-2	TRBJ2-7	TRBD2	TGCGCCAGCAGAGCATTAGCGGGAGCAAGTTACGAGCAGTACTTC	CASRALAGASYEQYF
-	TRBV5-4	TRBJ2-7	-	TGTGCCAGCAGCTTGGGACAGGACCCTACGAGACAGTACTTC	CASSLGQDPTRQYF
once	TRBV27	TRBJ2-7	-	TGTGCCAGCAGTTTTAAAGCGGCCTCCTACGAGCAGTACTTC	CASSFKAASYEQYF
-	TRBV7-2	TRBJ2-2	-	TGTGCCAGCAGCCCCCGGAGGCCGATCGGGGAGCTGTTTTTT	CASSPRRPIGELFF
-	TRBV30	TRBJ2-5	-	TGTGCCTGGAGTAGGTCAGGCCAAGAGACCCAGTACTTC	CAWSRSGQETQYF
-	TRBV5-1	TRBJ2-7	TRBD1	TGCGCCAGCGGGACAGGGGGCGGATACGAGCAGTACTTC	CASGTGGGYEQYF
-	TRBV5-6	TRBJ2-7	-	TGTGCCAGCAGCTCATTTGGATTAGGGAGGGAGCAGTACTTC	CASSSFGLGREQYF
once	TRBV7-2	TRBJ2-7	TRBD2	TGTGCCAGCAGCCTAAATTCCCCAGGACTAGTGCACGAGCAGTACTTC	CASSLNSPGLVHEQYF
-	TRBV6-5	TRBJ2-5	-	TGTGCCAGCAGAAAAGCCACAGGCCAAGAGACCCAGTACTTC	CASRKATGQETQYF
-	TRBV6-5	TRBJ1-5	TRBD1	TGTGCCAGCAGGCCCCGGGGACAGAAACATCAGCCCCAGCATTTT	CASRPRGQKHQPQHF
-	TRBV7-6	TRBJ2-2	-	TGTGCCAGCAGCTTCGGACTATCCAACACCGGGGAGCTGTTTTTT	CASSFGLSNTGELFF
-	TRBV28	TRBJ1-4	-	TGTGCCAGCAGTTTATTGACCGGAAAACTGTTTTTT	CASSLLTGKLFF
-	TRBV6-5	TRBJ2-1	-	TGTGCCAGCAGCTCGGGGGAGGACTACAATGAGCAGTTCTTC	CASSSGEDYNEQFF